The entry below describes one TCR beta chain. The CDR3 contains 15 residues. The J segment lost 0 bases and the V segment lost 4 bases, leaving 0 bases of the junction unmatched. Germline values: CDR1 LNHDA, CDR2 SQIVND (reference sequence). The sample originates from a study of blood T cell repertoires in COVID-19. Study as a whole: Italy, Spain and the United States were the sources of the convalescent and acute COVID-19 samples. T cells, B-cell-depleted T cells, or PBMCs supplied cDNA or gDNA.

Per the original data handling: It was from reference gene primer amplification that nucleated cell counts were estimated. Only in-frame clones appear in the TCRdb table, and some are missing; sequencing was by immunoSEQ multiplex PCR. V and J calls and clone size follow that table, whereas D and trimming were derived from the DNA. This sample carries roughly 230,000 clones, 70% to 90% of them seen once, and the ten largest clones take just over 6.5%. A COVID-19 case was met by exposed participants within 2 weeks before study entry. This clonotype was obtained from a woman aged 45-59 years who had been exposed to COVID-19. Sample: PBMCs or T cells enriched from blood (not recorded which). The chain combines TRBV19 with TRBJ2-6; 7 bases are a match to TRBD2. In DNA, the CDR3 is TGTGCCAGTAGTAGGGACTACTCTGGGGCCAACGTCCTGACTTTC. Residues: CASSRDYSGANVLTF.